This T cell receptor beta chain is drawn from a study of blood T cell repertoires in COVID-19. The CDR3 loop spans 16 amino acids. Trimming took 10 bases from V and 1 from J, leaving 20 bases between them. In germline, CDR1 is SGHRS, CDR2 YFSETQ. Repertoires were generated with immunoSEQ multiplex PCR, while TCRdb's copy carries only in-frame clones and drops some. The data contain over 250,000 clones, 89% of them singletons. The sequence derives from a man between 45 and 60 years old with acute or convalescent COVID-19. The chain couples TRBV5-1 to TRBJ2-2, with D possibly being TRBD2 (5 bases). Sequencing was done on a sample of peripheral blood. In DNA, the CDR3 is TGCGCCGCTTCGATGGGGAGCGGAGGGAACACCGGGGAGCTGTTTTTT. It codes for CAASMGSGGNTGELFF.